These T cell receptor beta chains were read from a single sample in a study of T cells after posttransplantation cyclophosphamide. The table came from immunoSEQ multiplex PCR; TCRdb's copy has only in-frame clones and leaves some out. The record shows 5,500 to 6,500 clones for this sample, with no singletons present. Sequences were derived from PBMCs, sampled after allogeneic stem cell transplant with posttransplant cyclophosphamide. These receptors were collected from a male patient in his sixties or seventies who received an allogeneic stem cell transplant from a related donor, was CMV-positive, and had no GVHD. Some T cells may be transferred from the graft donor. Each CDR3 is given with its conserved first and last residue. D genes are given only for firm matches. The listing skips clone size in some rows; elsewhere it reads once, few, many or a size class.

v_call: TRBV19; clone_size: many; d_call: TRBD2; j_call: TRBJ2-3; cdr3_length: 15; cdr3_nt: TGTGCCAGTAATACACTAGCGGGGGCCACAGATACGCAGTATTTT; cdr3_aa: CASNTLAGATDTQYF
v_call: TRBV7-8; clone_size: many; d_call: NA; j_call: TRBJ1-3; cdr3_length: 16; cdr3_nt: TGTGCCAGCAGCTTAGAACAGGCCGCCGCTGGAAACACCATATATTTT; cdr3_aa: CASSLEQAAAGNTIYF
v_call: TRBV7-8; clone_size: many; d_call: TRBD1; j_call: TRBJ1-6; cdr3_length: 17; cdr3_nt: TGTGCCAGCAGCTTCTATCCGAGGGGGCTTTCTAATTCACCCCTCCACTTT; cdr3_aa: CASSFYPRGLSNSPLHF
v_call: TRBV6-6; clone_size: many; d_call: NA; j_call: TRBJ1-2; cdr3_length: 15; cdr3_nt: TGTGCCAGCAGTTCTCGGAGGCTAGCTAACTATGGCTACACCTTC; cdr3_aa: CASSSRRLANYGYTF
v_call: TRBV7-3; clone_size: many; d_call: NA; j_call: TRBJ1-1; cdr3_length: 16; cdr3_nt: TGTGCCAGCAGCTTAGACGCGGGTAGGATGAACACTGAAGCTTTCTTT; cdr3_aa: CASSLDAGRMNTEAFF
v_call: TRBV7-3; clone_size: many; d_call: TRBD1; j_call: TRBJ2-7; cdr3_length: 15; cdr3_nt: TGTGCCAGCAGCTTAACCGGGACAGCCACTTACGAGCAGTACTTC; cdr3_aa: CASSLTGTATYEQYF
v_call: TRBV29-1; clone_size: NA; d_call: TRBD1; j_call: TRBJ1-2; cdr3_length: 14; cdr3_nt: TGCAGCGCAAAACTAAACGACAGGGAATTTGGCTACACCTTC; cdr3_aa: CSAKLNDREFGYTF
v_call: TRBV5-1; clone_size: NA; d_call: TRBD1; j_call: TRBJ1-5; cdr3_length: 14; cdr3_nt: TGCGCCAGCAGCCCGGGGACAGGTAATCAGCCCCAGCATTTT; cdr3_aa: CASSPGTGNQPQHF
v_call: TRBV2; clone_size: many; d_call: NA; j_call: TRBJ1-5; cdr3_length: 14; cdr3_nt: TGTGCCAGCAGTGAACAGGGCGTTCGAGAGCCCCAGCATTTT; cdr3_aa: CASSEQGVREPQHF
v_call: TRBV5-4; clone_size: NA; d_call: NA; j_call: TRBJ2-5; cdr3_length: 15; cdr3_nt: TGTGCCAGCAACAAACAGGGAATAAACCAGGAGACCCAGTACTTC; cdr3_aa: CASNKQGINQETQYF
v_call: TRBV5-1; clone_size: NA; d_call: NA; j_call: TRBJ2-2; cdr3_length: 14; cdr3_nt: TGCGCCAGCAGCTTCGACAGCTCTTTCGGGGAGCTGTTTTTT; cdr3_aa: CASSFDSSFGELFF
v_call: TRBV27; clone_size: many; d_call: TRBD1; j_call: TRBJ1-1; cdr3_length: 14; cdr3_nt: TGTGCCAGCAGTCTGCACAGGGGTTCCACTGAAGCTTTCTTT; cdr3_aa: CASSLHRGSTEAFF
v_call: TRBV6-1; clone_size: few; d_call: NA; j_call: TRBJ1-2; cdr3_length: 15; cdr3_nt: TGTGCCAGCCTAAGCCAAGGAAAGGGGTTCTATGGCTACACCTTC; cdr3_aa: CASLSQGKGFYGYTF
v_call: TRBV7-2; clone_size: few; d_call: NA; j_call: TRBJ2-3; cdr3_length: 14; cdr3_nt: TGTGCCAGCAGCTTAGTTTTGGAGGAAGATACGCAGTATTTT; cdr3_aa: CASSLVLEEDTQYF
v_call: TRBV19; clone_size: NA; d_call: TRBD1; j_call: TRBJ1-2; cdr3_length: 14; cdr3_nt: TGTGCCAGTAGTATCCTGGGACAGAACTATGGCTACACCTTC; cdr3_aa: CASSILGQNYGYTF
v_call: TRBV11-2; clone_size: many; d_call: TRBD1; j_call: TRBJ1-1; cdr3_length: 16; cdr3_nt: TGTGCCAGCAGCTTGTGGGGACAGGGGCCGGATTATGAAGCTTTCTTT; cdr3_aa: CASSLWGQGPDYEAFF
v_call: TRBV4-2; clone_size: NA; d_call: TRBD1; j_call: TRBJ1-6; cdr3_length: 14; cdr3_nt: TGTGCCAGCAGCCCGGGACAGAGTAATTCACCCCTCCACTTT; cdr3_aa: CASSPGQSNSPLHF
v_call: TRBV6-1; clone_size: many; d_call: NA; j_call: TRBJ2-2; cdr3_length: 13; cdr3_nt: TGTGCCAGCAGATTAACAGGGCCCGGGGAGCTGTTTTTT; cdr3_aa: CASRLTGPGELFF
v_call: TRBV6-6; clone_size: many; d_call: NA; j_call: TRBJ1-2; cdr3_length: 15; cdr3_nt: TGTGCCATCCCCGGGTCGGCGGCGTCTAACTATGGCTACACCTTC; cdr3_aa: CAIPGSAASNYGYTF
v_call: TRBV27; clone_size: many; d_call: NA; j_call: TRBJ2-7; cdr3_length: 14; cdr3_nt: TGTGCCAGCAGGCCCCCGGGGAACGAATACGAGCAGTACTTC; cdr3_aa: CASRPPGNEYEQYF
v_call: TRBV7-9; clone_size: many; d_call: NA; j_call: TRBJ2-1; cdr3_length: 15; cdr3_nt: TGTGCCAGCAGCCTACTCTGGGACTCCTTAAATGAGCAGTTCTTC; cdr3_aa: CASSLLWDSLNEQFF
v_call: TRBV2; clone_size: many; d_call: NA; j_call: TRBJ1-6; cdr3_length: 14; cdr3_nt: TGTGCCAGCAGTGAATCTGGGGGAGGTTCACCCCTCCACTTT; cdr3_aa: CASSESGGGSPLHF
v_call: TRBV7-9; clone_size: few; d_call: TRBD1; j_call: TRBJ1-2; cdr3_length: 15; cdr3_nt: TGTGCCAGCAGTCAGACAGGGGGCATGAGGGATGGCTACACCTTC; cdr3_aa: CASSQTGGMRDGYTF
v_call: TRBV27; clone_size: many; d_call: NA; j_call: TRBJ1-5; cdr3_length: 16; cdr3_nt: TGTGCCAGCAGTTTTCGGGGAGGTGATAGCAATCAGCCCCAGCATTTT; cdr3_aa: CASSFRGGDSNQPQHF
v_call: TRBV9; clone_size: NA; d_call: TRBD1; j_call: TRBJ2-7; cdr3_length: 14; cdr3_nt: TGTGCCAGCAGTTTGGGACAGGGGGGCTACGAGCAGTACTTC; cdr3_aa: CASSLGQGGYEQYF
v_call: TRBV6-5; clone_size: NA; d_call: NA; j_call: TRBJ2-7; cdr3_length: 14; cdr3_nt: TGTGCCAGCAGTAAAAAGACACCCCCCTACGAGCAGTACTTC; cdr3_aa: CASSKKTPPYEQYF
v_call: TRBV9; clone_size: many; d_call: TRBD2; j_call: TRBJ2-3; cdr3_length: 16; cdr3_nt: TGTGCCAGCAGCGTAATATCTAGCGGGGGCGCAGATACGCAGTATTTT; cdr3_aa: CASSVISSGGADTQYF
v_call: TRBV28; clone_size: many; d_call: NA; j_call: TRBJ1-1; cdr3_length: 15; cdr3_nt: TGTGCCAGCAGACAAAGCCGCCAGGCGCGGGATGAAGCTTTCTTT; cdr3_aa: CASRQSRQARDEAFF
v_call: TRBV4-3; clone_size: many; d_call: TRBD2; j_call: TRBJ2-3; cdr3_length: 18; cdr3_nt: TGCGCCAGCAGCCAACGTAACCTAGCGGGGGTCGCCACAGATACGCAGTATTTT; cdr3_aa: CASSQRNLAGVATDTQYF
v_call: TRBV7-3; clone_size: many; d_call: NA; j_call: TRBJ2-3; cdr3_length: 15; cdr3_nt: TGTGCCAGCAGCTCGGCTAGCGTGGTGACAGATACGCAGTATTTT; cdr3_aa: CASSSASVVTDTQYF
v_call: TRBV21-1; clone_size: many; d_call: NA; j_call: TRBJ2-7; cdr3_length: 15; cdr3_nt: TGTGCCAGCAGCAAAGTGGGATTAGCGTCGGACGAGCAGTACTTC; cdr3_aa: CASSKVGLASDEQYF